Listed here is a single TCR beta chain. Its cognate antigen is unknown. Clones were read by immunoSEQ multiplex PCR, and TCRdb kept only the in-frame ones, dropping some. This table holds 130,000 or so clones, roughly nine tenths found once. Trimming took 3 bases from V and 3 from J, leaving 11 bases between them. CDR1 is MDHEN and CDR2 is SYDVKM in the germline V gene. There are 15 residues in the CDR3. The data originate from a study of T cells in localized non-small cell lung cancer. General study findings and limits: Adjacent lung was found to contain a median around 58 of the top 100 tumor clones. Higher T cell density in the blood was associated with longer overall survival, whereas higher adjacent-lung clonality associated with shorter survival. It was uninvolved adjacent lung that showed the highest T cell clonality, exceeding tumor. A single tumor region was sequenced, leaving heterogeneity possible.

This clonotype originated in a female donor aged 60 or older with stage I lung adenocarcinoma. The chain joins TRBV28 to TRBJ1-4; TRBD1 is a possible D gene (5 bases). The material sequenced was peripheral blood, taken before any cancer treatment. The CDR3: CASSFSRVSNEKLFF. In DNA, the CDR3 is TGTGCCAGCAGTTTTTCCAGGGTTTCTAATGAAAAACTGTTTTTT.